These 27 T cell receptor beta chains share one sample of origin, sequenced in a study of T cell repertoires in cytomegalovirus infection (dated by TCRdb to about 2019). These reads were obtained on an Illumina HiSeq 1500. TCRdb redid the processing of the public reads, applying fastp at Q25 and MiXCR, and retained in-frame beta chains. A single entry per CDR3 protein holds the most common genes and DNA from its merged rows. The sample contains 200,000 to 300,000 distinct CDR3 sequences, 10% to 15% of them found a single time. 1.5% to 2% of the sample is held by the ten biggest clonotypes. The sequencing sample was made of PBMCs. All receptors derive from a human donor in good health (CMV status not recorded). Some clones in this sample may be carry-over from other donors' samples.

This clonotype has a handful of counts. This chain joins TRBV20-1 and TRBJ2-5; D might be TRBD2 (6 bases). The germline V gene encodes CDR1 DFQATT and CDR2 SNEGSKA (reference sequence). The CDR3 runs 14 residues. V dropped 6 bases and J dropped 1 base, with 15 bases sitting between them. CDR3 sequence: CSAKAAGPQETQYF. CDR3 nucleotide sequence: TGCAGTGCAAAAGCCGCGGGACCCCAAGAGACCCAGTACTTC.

At least ten counts were recorded for this clonotype. This chain links TRBV7-2 with TRBJ2-1, with D unclear. The CDR3 is 15 residues long. Trimming stripped 1 base from V and 1 base from J, with 8 bases between. The germline CDR1 and CDR2 sequences are SGHTA and FQGNSA. CDR3 DNA sequence: TGTGCCAGCAGCTTAGGGTTCGGATCCTACAATGAGCAGTTCTTC. It yields the protein CASSLGFGSYNEQFF.

This chain joins TRBV12-3 or TRBV12-4 and TRBJ1-1, with 8 nucleotides matching TRBD1. The CDR3 is 14 residues long. The ends lost 5 bases at V and 4 bases at J; junction bases unmatched: 6. CDR3 in DNA: TGTGCCAGCAGTACGACAGGGGCCCCCACTGAAGCTTTCTTT. Encoded protein: CASSTTGAPTEAFF.

This chain links TRBV11-2 with TRBJ2-7; 8 bases fit TRBD1. The length of the CDR3 is 16 residues. Germline lookup yields CDR1 SGHAT and CDR2 FQNNGV. Trimming took 5 bases from V and 4 from J; bases not matched to a gene: 13. The CDR3 reads CASSPRAGQGAYEQYF. In nucleotides, the CDR3 is TGTGCCAGCAGCCCCCGGGCTGGTCAGGGGGCTTACGAGCAGTACTTC.

Regarding this clonotype: The conserved phenylalanine or tryptophan is not found at the CDR3 terminus, so this likely reflects a read error. V usage is TRBV12-3 or TRBV12-4 and J usage is TRBJ2-7; possibly TRBD1 or TRBD2 for D (5 bases each). V shed 6 bases and J shed 2 bases, with 17 bases lying between them. The CDR3 totals 15 residues. The CDR3 bases are TGTGCCAGCAGGGGTACCGGGACCCAAGCCTACGAGCAGTACTCC. The encoded protein is CASRGTGTQAYEQYS.

This clonotype was observed a handful of times. This rearrangement joins TRBV6-2 or TRBV6-3 to TRBJ1-2, with D perhaps matching TRBD1 (5 bases). CDR3 length: 14 residues. With 5 bases removed from V and 5 bases from J, the gap between germline ends came to 15 bases. CDR1 and CDR2 (germline): MNHEY, SVGEGT. CDR3 in DNA: TGTGCCAGCAGTACCCGGGACGTTGGATATGGCTACACCTTC. It codes for CASSTRDVGYGYTF.

V gene TRBV19 combines with J gene TRBJ1-2; D remains ambiguous. Trimming shortened V by 10 bases and J by 0 bases, and 21 bases separated the two germline ends. From germline, CDR1 is LNHDA and CDR2 SQIVND (reference sequence). The CDR3 has 16 residues. The CDR3 reads CATTLRGPPSNYGYTF. The CDR3 DNA sequence: TGTGCCACCACCCTAAGAGGGCCCCCTTCTAACTATGGCTACACCTTC.

The table lists this clonotype with a few counts. This rearrangement joins TRBV7-2 to TRBJ1-5, with a possible D match to TRBD1 (6 bases). The V gene lost 2 bases and the J gene lost 3 bases, with 11 bases spanning the gap. The CDR3 extends over 15 amino acids. Looked up from germline, CDR1 is SGHTA and CDR2 is FQGNSA. Written as DNA, the CDR3 is TGTGCCAGCAGCTTAAGTCAGGGGATCAATCAGCCCCAGCATTTT. Protein: CASSLSQGINQPQHF.

This clonotype was seen ten or more times. The chain carries TRBV12-3 or TRBV12-4 and TRBJ2-7; the match to TRBD1 covers 7 bases. The J segment lost 6 bases and the V segment lost 5 bases, leaving 10 bases of the junction unmatched. This CDR3 is built from 14 residues. The CDR3 coding sequence is TGTGCCAGCAGTCCCCAGGGGGAGATATCCGAGCAGTACTTC. Amino acid sequence: CASSPQGEISEQYF.

V usage is TRBV29-1 and J usage is TRBJ2-3; D gene unclear. The V gene's germline CDR1 is SQVTM and CDR2 ANQGSEA. Trimming stripped 7 bases from V and 1 base from J, with 12 bases between. The CDR3 sequence is 13 residues long. CDR3 coding DNA: TGCAGCGCCGTCTTTAGCCGCACAGATACGCAGTATTTT. Translating it yields CSAVFSRTDTQYF.

This clonotype was observed many times. CDR3 residues: CASSLDRGRAADTQYF. In nucleotides, the CDR3 is TGTGCCAGCAGCTTAGATCGCGGGAGGGCCGCAGATACGCAGTATTTT. The chain recombines TRBV7-8 with TRBJ2-3; TRBD2 agrees at 9 bases. The CDR3 runs 16 residues. Per germline, CDR1 SGHVS and CDR2 FQNEAQ. The V gene end was trimmed by 1 base and the J gene end by 4 bases; junction bases not matched to a gene: 6.

A few counts support this clonotype. The genes are TRBV19 and TRBJ2-1; 10 bases line up with TRBD2. V was clipped by 6 bases and J by 10 bases; unmatched bases: 12. CDR1 is LNHDA and CDR2 is SQIVND in the germline V gene (reference sequence). The length of the CDR3 is 15 residues. CDR3 residues: CASSAQTSGNIEQFF. In nucleotides, the CDR3 is TGTGCCAGTAGCGCCCAAACTAGCGGGAATATAGAGCAGTTCTTC.

The chain combines TRBV29-1 with TRBJ2-5, with D unclear. CDR1 SQVTM and CDR2 ANQGSEA come from the germline V gene. Trimming left V 7 bases short and J 4 bases short, with 13 bases between. The CDR3 spans 12 residues. The CDR3, as DNA: TGCAGCGCGACTGCAGTCGGAGAGACCCAGTACTTC. Translated, it gives CSATAVGETQYF.

This clonotype appeared a few times. J is TRBJ1-5 and V is TRBV28; possibly TRBD1 for D (5 bases). CDR1 MDHEN and CDR2 SYDVKM come from the germline V gene. The CDR3 covers 14 residues. Trimming removed 2 bases at V and 7 bases at J, with 12 bases between. CDR3 region: CASSLEDRHQPQHF. The CDR3 DNA follows: TGTGCCAGCAGTTTAGAAGACAGACACCAGCCCCAGCATTTT.

This clonotype was detected ten times or more. The chain joins TRBV7-8 to TRBJ1-5, with a tentative D call TRBD1 (5 bases). In germline, CDR1 is SGHVS, CDR2 FQNEAQ. This CDR3 contains 14 residues. Trimming pared 1 base from V and 6 bases from J, leaving 10 bases between. The CDR3 sequence: CASSLEQGTQPQHF. The CDR3 coding sequence is TGTGCCAGCAGCTTAGAGCAGGGTACTCAGCCCCAGCATTTT.

The chain employs TRBV28 and TRBJ2-4; 9 bases agree with TRBD1. The germline V gene has CDR1 MDHEN and CDR2 SYDVKM. The CDR3 sequence is 14 residues long. The V and J ends lost 6 bases and 2 bases, in that order; junction bases with no gene match: 2. The CDR3 nucleotides are TGTGCCAGCAGGGGACAGGGTACCAAAAACATTCAGTACTTC. It specifies CASRGQGTKNIQYF.

CDR3 residues: CASSPRQGTPSYEQYF. In DNA form, the CDR3 reads TGTGCCAGTAGTCCGAGACAGGGAACGCCCTCCTACGAGCAGTACTTC. V usage is TRBV19 and J usage is TRBJ2-7, with TRBD1 matching 7 bases. This CDR3 is 16 amino acids long. V lost 5 bases to trimming and J lost 0 bases; unmatched junction nucleotides: 10. The germline CDR1 and CDR2 sequences are LNHDA and SQIVND (reference sequence).

A few counts support this clonotype. The chain joins TRBV29-1 to TRBJ2-5, with 9 bases fitting TRBD2. The CDR3 runs 13 residues. In germline, CDR1 is SQVTM, CDR2 ANQGSEA. The trim removed 6 bases at V and 4 bases at J, leaving 6 bases unmatched. The CDR3 loop reads CSVLLAGGETQYF. Written as DNA, the CDR3 is TGCAGCGTGTTACTAGCGGGTGGAGAGACCCAGTACTTC.

This chain links TRBV15 with TRBJ2-7; weak D call: TRBD2 (5 bases). V was trimmed by 0 bases and J by 4 bases, leaving 7 bases between them. The CDR3 contains 13 residues. CDR1 and CDR2 from the germline V gene are LNHNV and YYDKDF (reference sequence). Written as DNA, the CDR3 is TGTGCCACCAGCAGAGAGACGGGGTACGAGCAGTACTTC. Its translation is CATSRETGYEQYF.

This clonotype appeared many times. V gene TRBV7-2 combines with J gene TRBJ1-1; D remains unclear. The CDR3 sequence is 11 residues long. CDR1 is SGHTA and CDR2 is FQGNSA in the germline V gene. The germline V and J ends were trimmed by 8 bases and 0 bases, with 4 bases remaining between them. The CDR3 bases are TGTGCCAGCGGGGTGAACACTGAAGCTTTCTTT. It translates to CASGVNTEAFF. Full variable domain (rest looked up from reference TRBV7-2 and TRBJ1-1): GAGVSQSPSNKVTEKGKDVELRCDPISGHTALYWYRQSLGQGLEFLIYFQGNSAPDKSGLPSDRFSAERTGGSVSTLTIQRTQQEDSAVYLCASGVNTEAFFGQGTRLTVV.

There are many counts of this clonotype. J is TRBJ1-2 and V is TRBV20-1, with D tentatively TRBD1 (5 bases). Germline loops: CDR1 DFQATT, CDR2 SNEGSKA (reference sequence). This CDR3 has 13 amino acids. V shed 5 bases and J shed 4 bases, with 14 bases lying between them. The CDR3 here is CSAALGTGYGYTF. As DNA, the CDR3 is TGCAGTGCTGCCCTCGGGACGGGCTATGGCTACACCTTC.

This clonotype was found many times. V usage is TRBV2 and J usage is TRBJ2-2, with D perhaps TRBD2 (5 bases). This CDR3 spans 12 amino acids. V lost 6 bases and J 6 bases, leaving 8 bases between the germline ends. Germline assignment: CDR1 SNHLY and CDR2 FYNNEI. CDR3 amino acids: CASSGVSGELFF. CDR3 DNA sequence: TGTGCCAGCAGCGGGGTATCCGGGGAGCTGTTTTTT.

This chain uses TRBV7-9 with TRBJ2-3, with 7 bases fitting TRBD2. The CDR3 extends over 13 amino acids. The germline gives CDR1 SEHNR, CDR2 FQNEAQ (reference sequence). Germline trimming cut 5 bases from V and 9 bases from J; bases unmatched to any gene: 8. CDR3 region: CASSPPGLPTQYF. The CDR3, as DNA: TGTGCCAGCAGCCCCCCGGGACTACCCACGCAGTATTTT.

This clonotype was seen at least ten times. The chain couples TRBV20-1 to TRBJ1-3, with TRBD1 identical over 10 bases. Per germline, CDR1 DFQATT and CDR2 SNEGSKA (reference sequence). V trimming: 5 bases; J trimming: 2 bases; junction bases outside the gene matches: 3. The CDR3 is 14 residues long. The CDR3 reads CSAGDRGPGNTIYF. In DNA, the CDR3 is TGCAGTGCTGGCGACAGGGGGCCTGGAAACACCATATATTTT.

This clonotype was recorded many times. This chain connects TRBV7-2 to TRBJ1-1; 8 bases are a match to TRBD1. This CDR3 has 18 residues. The trim removed 1 base at V and 0 bases at J, leaving 10 bases unmatched. Germline assignment: CDR1 SGHTA and CDR2 FQGNSA. The CDR3 DNA reads TGTGCCAGCAGCTTAGGGACAGGGTATGAAGGAATGAACACTGAAGCTTTCTTT. The encoded protein is CASSLGTGYEGMNTEAFF.

CDR3 coding DNA: TGTGCCAGCAGGCTTACAACTAGCGGTACTAGCACAGATACGCAGTATTTT. It yields the protein CASRLTTSGTSTDTQYF. The chain couples TRBV2 to TRBJ2-3; 8 nucleotides match TRBD2. Germline CDR1 and CDR2: SNHLY and FYNNEI. The V and J ends lost 6 bases and 0 bases, in that order; junction bases with no gene match: 11. The CDR3 is made up of 17 amino acids.

The V and J genes are TRBV4-2 and TRBJ2-3; 8 nucleotides match TRBD2. The J segment lost 5 bases and the V segment lost 0 bases, leaving 10 bases of the junction unmatched. This CDR3 has 17 amino acids. Germline V lookup: CDR1 LGHNA, CDR2 YNFKEQ. In nucleotides, the CDR3 is TGTGCCAGCAGCCAAGAGGCCCCGGTCGGGAGGGTAGATACGCAGTATTTT. Its protein product is CASSQEAPVGRVDTQYF.